This is a list of T cell receptor beta chains from one sample in a study of blood T cell repertoires in COVID-19. Assay: immunoSEQ multiplex PCR; the TCRdb copy retains only in-frame clones and omits some. The sample lists around 220,000 clones; around 81% were seen once. Sequencing input: PBMCs or T cells enriched from blood (not recorded which). These TCRs come from a woman between 40 and 50 years old with acute COVID-19. The conserved cysteine and the conserved F or W are not part of the CDR3 here. A D gene is named only where the DNA matches it firmly.

d_gene: .
v_gene: TRBV19
CDR3aa: ASSVNLPGEQY

d_gene: TRBD2
v_gene: TRBV6-4
CDR3aa: ASSGTSGSTGELF

d_gene: .
v_gene: TRBV7-6
CDR3aa: ASSLAGEVRGQETQY

d_gene: .
v_gene: TRBV30
CDR3aa: AWSLQGYTEAF

d_gene: TRBD2
v_gene: TRBV4-1
CDR3aa: ASSQDGGGEETQY

d_gene: .
v_gene: TRBV19
CDR3aa: ASRSQGEAF

d_gene: TRBD1
v_gene: TRBV10-3
CDR3aa: AISEKDRVETQY

d_gene: .
v_gene: TRBV19
CDR3aa: ASSIDRREQPQH

d_gene: .
v_gene: TRBV12-3/TRBV12-4
CDR3aa: ASSLREDYGYT

d_gene: .
v_gene: TRBV9
CDR3aa: ASSVVGAGADTQY

d_gene: TRBD2
v_gene: TRBV19
CDR3aa: ASASGGSYEQY

d_gene: .
v_gene: TRBV5-1
CDR3aa: ASSLDFYSNQPQH

d_gene: TRBD1
v_gene: TRBV28
CDR3aa: ASQTKGMGTGGGYT

d_gene: .
v_gene: TRBV28
CDR3aa: ASAGIRTEENTIY

d_gene: .
v_gene: TRBV19
CDR3aa: ASRKVQVNTEAF

d_gene: .
v_gene: TRBV19
CDR3aa: ASNLLSRGGTGELF

d_gene: .
v_gene: TRBV3-1/TRBV3-2
CDR3aa: ASSQGQALEENTEAF

d_gene: .
v_gene: TRBV5-4
CDR3aa: ASSFTSRREQF

d_gene: TRBD1
v_gene: TRBV28
CDR3aa: ASGTGGGQY

d_gene: .
v_gene: TRBV7-3
CDR3aa: ASSLNNNQETQY

d_gene: TRBD1
v_gene: TRBV19
CDR3aa: ASSPLRDRARNTEAF

d_gene: .
v_gene: TRBV29-1
CDR3aa: SVAGKMNTEAF

d_gene: .
v_gene: TRBV30
CDR3aa: AWSEIRGRDYEQY

d_gene: TRBD2
v_gene: TRBV19
CDR3aa: ASSRIGGGTDTQY

d_gene: .
v_gene: TRBV28
CDR3aa: ASSLPRDQPQH

d_gene: .
v_gene: TRBV4-3
CDR3aa: ASSQDLRNTIY

d_gene: .
v_gene: TRBV9
CDR3aa: ASSVGARRYT

d_gene: .
v_gene: TRBV21-1
CDR3aa: ASSKGGTTGSYNSPLH

d_gene: TRBD1
v_gene: TRBV4-2
CDR3aa: ASSQGTGSSEAF

d_gene: .
v_gene: TRBV29-1
CDR3aa: SVYDRSSYGYT

d_gene: .
v_gene: TRBV6-5
CDR3aa: ARDTTGSGNTIY

d_gene: .
v_gene: TRBV7-9
CDR3aa: ASSLHQADTGELF

d_gene: TRBD2
v_gene: TRBV5-1
CDR3aa: ASSWTSGGEETQY

d_gene: .
v_gene: TRBV27
CDR3aa: ASSLLGGDTGELF

d_gene: TRBD2
v_gene: TRBV7-2
CDR3aa: ASRARTSGYEQY

d_gene: .
v_gene: TRBV4-1
CDR3aa: ASSLGPGARNSPLH

d_gene: .
v_gene: TRBV30
CDR3aa: AWSLGGRNYGYT

d_gene: TRBD1
v_gene: TRBV7-7
CDR3aa: ASSLGDNRGLDEQY

d_gene: TRBD1
v_gene: TRBV10-3
CDR3aa: AISLDRDSGAF

d_gene: TRBD1
v_gene: TRBV27
CDR3aa: ASRTPGGYGYT

d_gene: TRBD1
v_gene: TRBV20-1
CDR3aa: SASDRAKGNSPLH

d_gene: TRBD2
v_gene: TRBV5-1
CDR3aa: ASSLWGLAGGGPYNEQF

d_gene: TRBD2
v_gene: TRBV28
CDR3aa: ASSETGGRNEQY

d_gene: .
v_gene: TRBV3-1/TRBV3-2
CDR3aa: ASSPILTLGGDTQY

d_gene: TRBD2
v_gene: TRBV18
CDR3aa: ASSAGTSGLYEQY

d_gene: .
v_gene: TRBV9
CDR3aa: ASSGPLEEKLF

d_gene: TRBD2
v_gene: TRBV5-8
CDR3aa: ASAASGSPYEQY

d_gene: TRBD2
v_gene: TRBV28
CDR3aa: ASSLHGLGLAGAEQY

d_gene: .
v_gene: TRBV21-1
CDR3aa: ASSDWDFAGELF

d_gene: .
v_gene: TRBV20-1
CDR3aa: SASIEEGGYT

d_gene: .
v_gene: TRBV28
CDR3aa: ASSIQGLWGYT

d_gene: TRBD1
v_gene: TRBV30
CDR3aa: AWETGAGNTIY

d_gene: TRBD2
v_gene: TRBV27
CDR3aa: ASSFTAGASGRETQY

d_gene: .
v_gene: TRBV5-1
CDR3aa: ASSLTGSYEQY

d_gene: TRBD2
v_gene: TRBV5-1
CDR3aa: ASSTGLAPDSDTQY

d_gene: .
v_gene: TRBV13
CDR3aa: ASSRVDNEQF

d_gene: .
v_gene: TRBV5-1
CDR3aa: ASSYLQGNYEQY

d_gene: TRBD2
v_gene: TRBV7-2
CDR3aa: ASRRRTSGGLTDTQY